Listed below are T cell receptor beta chains from one sample, sequenced in a study of cytomegalovirus exposure and HLA in healthy donors. Sequenced by immunoSEQ multiplex PCR; TCRdb stores in-frame clones only, minus some. The sample shows about 110,000 clones, about 12% of them seen only once. Sequencing input: PBMCs. The receptor set was obtained from a man between 35 and 55 years old in good health and CMV-seropositive. CDR3s include the opening cysteine and the closing phenylalanine or tryptophan. D genes are given only for firm matches. Size is stated for part of the rows, as once, few or many counts, or as a class when the clone is expanded.

>few|TRBJ2-7|TRBD1|TRBV10-3
TGTGCCATCAGTGAGCTCACGCCGGGACAGGGGGCGTACGAGCAGTACTTC
CAISELTPGQGAYEQYF
>few|TRBJ2-4|NA|TRBV6-1
TGTGCCAGCAGCGCGACTGGGAACATTCAGTACTTC
CASSATGNIQYF
>NA|TRBJ1-1|NA|TRBV30
TGTGCCTGGAGTGTAAGCGGGGGCACTGAAGCTTTCTTT
CAWSVSGGTEAFF
>few|TRBJ1-6|TRBD1|TRBV18
TGTGCCAGCTCGCCAAGACAGGGCAGCATGAAAGATTCACCCCTCCACTTT
CASSPRQGSMKDSPLHF
>few|TRBJ1-4|TRBD1|TRBV28
TGTGCCAGCAGTCGAGGACAGGGACGGGAAAAACTGTTTTTT
CASSRGQGREKLFF
>NA|TRBJ1-4|TRBD1|TRBV5-4
TGTGCCAGCAGCAGGGGACAGGCTATCGCAACTAATGAAAAACTGTTTTTT
CASSRGQAIATNEKLFF
>NA|TRBJ1-4|NA|TRBV10-3
TGTGCCATCAGTGGTACCTTAGGGACTCCTGGGGATGAAAAACTGTTTTTT
CAISGTLGTPGDEKLFF
>few|TRBJ1-1|NA|TRBV19
TGTGCCAGTAGTCCCGGTGTATCTGAAGCTTTCTTT
CASSPGVSEAFF
>few|TRBJ1-4|NA|TRBV9
TGTGCCAGCAGCGAGGGACAAGAAACAACTAATGAAAAACTGTTTTTT
CASSEGQETTNEKLFF
>few|TRBJ2-1|TRBD2|TRBV2
TGTGCCAGCAGTGAAGTAGCGGGCCCTTACAATGAGCAGTTCTTC
CASSEVAGPYNEQFF
>NA|TRBJ2-5|NA|TRBV2
TGTGCCAGCAGTGAACTAGAGGTAGAGACCCAGTACTTC
CASSELEVETQYF
>few|TRBJ2-3|NA|TRBV30
TGTGCCTGGAGTTTCCGGTCAGATACGCAGTATTTT
CAWSFRSDTQYF
>few|TRBJ2-3|NA|TRBV5-1
TGCGCCAGCAGCTTGGCGAGAAATCTCGGAGATACGCAGTATTTT
CASSLARNLGDTQYF
>NA|TRBJ2-7|TRBD1|TRBV29-1
TGCAGCGTTGACCTGAGGGGACAGGGCTACGAGCAGTACTTC
CSVDLRGQGYEQYF
>NA|TRBJ2-7|TRBD1|TRBV2
TGTGCCAGCACCGGCTTACGGGGACAGAGCTCCTACGAGCAGTACTTC
CASTGLRGQSSYEQYF
>NA|TRBJ1-1|NA|TRBV7-9
TGTGCCAGCCAGGGTTCTGAAGCTTTCTTT
CASQGSEAFF
>few|TRBJ2-3|NA|TRBV5-1
TGCGCCAGCAGCAAGGGACAAACGAGCACAGATACGCAGTATTTT
CASSKGQTSTDTQYF
>NA|TRBJ2-7|TRBD2|TRBV14
TGTGCCAGCAGCCCCGGGACTAACGAGCAGTACTTC
CASSPGTNEQYF
>medium-sized|TRBJ2-7|NA|TRBV7-9
TGTGCCAGCAGCTTAGCCCCGGGACACCTCCTCTACGAGCAGTACTTC
CASSLAPGHLLYEQYF
>NA|TRBJ2-5|NA|TRBV9
TGTGCCAGCAGCCCCGGGTCAGCGACCCAGTACTTC
CASSPGSATQYF
>NA|TRBJ2-7|NA|TRBV28
TGTGCCAGCAGTTCCAGGGGTCCTTACGAGCAGTACTTC
CASSSRGPYEQYF
>NA|TRBJ2-7|NA|TRBV30
TGTGCCTGGAGTGTAGGAGGGGACGAGCAGTACTTC
CAWSVGGDEQYF
>NA|TRBJ2-1|TRBD1|TRBV10-3
TGTGCCATCAGTGAGTCGGGACAGGGAAGGCTCAATGAGCAGTTCTTC
CAISESGQGRLNEQFF